The sequence of this T cell receptor (beta chain) was determined in a study of CXCR3-negative and CXCR3-positive naive CD8 T cells. To note about this clonotype: The antigen remains unidentified.

Study results and limitations: TRB CDR3 hydrophobicity was greater in CXCR3-positive naive cells than in CXCR3-negative naive cells.

Each TRB cDNA library was prepared by 5' RACE (with UMI labels). TCRdb re-called the 5' RACE reads, yielding one record per CDR3 amino acid sequence without DNA. This table holds just under 90,000 distinct CDR3 sequences. The sample was naive CXCR3+ CD8+ T cells from blood. Subset described: CD45RO-CCR7+CD27+CD95- naive CD8+ T cells expressing CXCR3 (TNR3+). The source is a human donor in good health. Some clones in this sample may be carry-over from other donors' samples.

This CDR3 reads CASSSGSGAYEQYF. The genes are TRBV5-1 and TRBJ2-7; as DNA is missing, the TRBD1 call by TCRdb cannot be tested. Germline CDR1 and CDR2: SGHRS and YFSETQ. The CDR3 has 14 amino acids.